A selection of T cell receptor beta chains follows, all from one sample in a study of radiotherapy plus CTLA-4 blockade in lung cancer. Method: immunoSEQ multiplex PCR; TCRdb's copy keeps in-frame clones and lacks some. The sample gives about 57,000 clones, around 79% of which show up once; approximately 17% is in the top ten. Specimen: peripheral blood, collected from a patient treated with radiotherapy plus ipilimumab. The receptors originated from a human donor with non-small cell lung cancer who had a complete response to radiotherapy plus ipilimumab. The CDR3 runs from the conserved cysteine through the conserved F or W. A D gene is named only where the DNA matches it firmly. Size values are once, few and many counts, or a class for expanded clones, and some rows have none.

clone size: .; D gene: TRBD2; J gene: TRBJ2-1; V gene: TRBV27; CDR3 DNA: TGTGCCAGCAGTCTTTTACTAGCGGGAATTAGGAATGAGCAGTTCTTC; CDR3 protein: CASSLLLAGIRNEQFF
clone size: .; D gene: .; J gene: TRBJ1-4; V gene: TRBV10-3; CDR3 DNA: TGTGCCATCAGTGACGAACAGGGCTACGAAAAACTGTTTTTT; CDR3 protein: CAISDEQGYEKLFF
clone size: few; D gene: TRBD1; J gene: TRBJ2-3; V gene: TRBV29-1; CDR3 DNA: TGCAGCGGGGGACAGTCAGATACGCAGTATTTT; CDR3 protein: CSGGQSDTQYF
clone size: .; D gene: .; J gene: TRBJ2-2; V gene: TRBV9; CDR3 DNA: TGTGCCAGCAGCGTAGGGGGCGGGGCGAACACCGGGGAGCTGTTTTTT; CDR3 protein: CASSVGGGANTGELFF
clone size: .; D gene: TRBD2; J gene: TRBJ2-3; V gene: TRBV5-4; CDR3 DNA: TGTGCCAGCAGCTTGCGGCGGCTAGCGGGGGATACGCAGTATTTT; CDR3 protein: CASSLRRLAGDTQYF
clone size: once; D gene: TRBD1; J gene: TRBJ1-2; V gene: TRBV19; CDR3 DNA: TGTGCCAGTAGTACCCGCGTACAGGGGATAGATGGCTACACCTTC; CDR3 protein: CASSTRVQGIDGYTF
clone size: .; D gene: .; J gene: TRBJ2-2; V gene: TRBV15; CDR3 DNA: TGTGCCCCAGAGAACGGGGGAGGCACCGGGGAGCTGTTTTTT; CDR3 protein: CAPENGGGTGELFF
clone size: .; D gene: .; J gene: TRBJ2-1; V gene: TRBV29-1; CDR3 DNA: TGCAGCGTTGACGGGAGATTCTACAATGAGCAGTTCTTC; CDR3 protein: CSVDGRFYNEQFF
clone size: few; D gene: .; J gene: TRBJ1-3; V gene: TRBV18; CDR3 DNA: TGTGCCAGCTCACCCAACGGACTCTCTGGAAACACCATATATTTT; CDR3 protein: CASSPNGLSGNTIYF
clone size: few; D gene: .; J gene: TRBJ1-1; V gene: TRBV5-4; CDR3 DNA: TGTGCCAGCAGCCAAGGGTATTCGAGGGATACTGAAGCTTTCTTT; CDR3 protein: CASSQGYSRDTEAFF
clone size: .; D gene: TRBD2; J gene: TRBJ2-1; V gene: TRBV11-2; CDR3 DNA: TGTGCCAGCAGCCCCGGACTAGCGGGAAGAGGGGAGCAGTTCTTC; CDR3 protein: CASSPGLAGRGEQFF
clone size: .; D gene: TRBD1; J gene: TRBJ2-3; V gene: TRBV18; CDR3 DNA: TGTGCCAGCTCACCAACAGGGGGCGACACAGATACGCAGTATTTT; CDR3 protein: CASSPTGGDTDTQYF
clone size: .; D gene: TRBD1; J gene: TRBJ1-2; V gene: TRBV7-6; CDR3 DNA: TGTGCCAGCAGCTTAGTAGCAGGGGGCAAGGGTGGCTACACCTTC; CDR3 protein: CASSLVAGGKGGYTF
clone size: .; D gene: TRBD2; J gene: TRBJ2-1; V gene: TRBV9; CDR3 DNA: TGTGCCAGCAGCGGGGGACTAGCAACGTACAATGAGCAGTTCTTC; CDR3 protein: CASSGGLATYNEQFF
clone size: .; D gene: TRBD1; J gene: TRBJ1-1; V gene: TRBV6-6; CDR3 DNA: TGTGCCAGCATCCTACAGGGGTGGCCTGAAGCTTTCTTT; CDR3 protein: CASILQGWPEAFF
clone size: .; D gene: .; J gene: TRBJ1-3; V gene: TRBV9; CDR3 DNA: TGTGCCAGCAGCGTAGGAGGGGGCTCTGGAAACACCATATATTTT; CDR3 protein: CASSVGGGSGNTIYF
clone size: .; D gene: .; J gene: TRBJ1-5; V gene: TRBV27; CDR3 DNA: TGTGCCAGCAGTGGCCCCAATCAGCCCCAGCATTTT; CDR3 protein: CASSGPNQPQHF
clone size: .; D gene: .; J gene: TRBJ2-3; V gene: TRBV11-2; CDR3 DNA: TGTGCCAGCGGCCTAGCTAGCGATCGCACAGATACGCAGTATTTT; CDR3 protein: CASGLASDRTDTQYF
clone size: .; D gene: .; J gene: TRBJ1-5; V gene: TRBV2; CDR3 DNA: TGTGCCAGCAGTGAAACCTTACAGGGCACACCGAATCAGCCCCAGCATTTT; CDR3 protein: CASSETLQGTPNQPQHF
clone size: .; D gene: .; J gene: TRBJ1-1; V gene: TRBV9; CDR3 DNA: TGTGCCAGCAGCAAGGAGGGGATGAACACTGAAGCTTTCTTT; CDR3 protein: CASSKEGMNTEAFF
clone size: .; D gene: .; J gene: TRBJ2-2; V gene: TRBV5-1; CDR3 DNA: TGCGCCAGCAGCTTCCAACAGAAATCCACCGGGGAGCTGTTTTTT; CDR3 protein: CASSFQQKSTGELFF
clone size: .; D gene: TRBD2; J gene: TRBJ2-1; V gene: TRBV28; CDR3 DNA: TGTGCCAGCAGCCCCCCTTCCGGGACTAGCGGCGATGAGCAGTTCTTC; CDR3 protein: CASSPPSGTSGDEQFF
clone size: .; D gene: .; J gene: TRBJ2-7; V gene: TRBV12-5; CDR3 DNA: TGTGCTACTTCCAGGGGCTACGAGCAGTACTTC; CDR3 protein: CATSRGYEQYF
clone size: .; D gene: .; J gene: TRBJ1-2; V gene: TRBV2; CDR3 DNA: TGTGCCAGCAGCTTAGACAAGAACTATGGCTACACCTTC; CDR3 protein: CASSLDKNYGYTF
clone size: .; D gene: .; J gene: TRBJ1-2; V gene: TRBV2; CDR3 DNA: TGTGCCAGCAGTCGGGACACCCTAATGGCCGGCTACACCTTC; CDR3 protein: CASSRDTLMAGYTF
clone size: .; D gene: TRBD2; J gene: TRBJ2-3; V gene: TRBV19; CDR3 DNA: TGTGCCAGTAGTCCCGGGGCTAGCGGGAGATCAAATACGCAGTATTTT; CDR3 protein: CASSPGASGRSNTQYF
clone size: .; D gene: TRBD2; J gene: TRBJ2-2; V gene: TRBV6-6; CDR3 DNA: TGTGCCAGCATTCCTAGCGGCGCGAACACCGGGGAGCTGTTTTTT; CDR3 protein: CASIPSGANTGELFF
clone size: .; D gene: .; J gene: TRBJ2-3; V gene: TRBV5-4; CDR3 DNA: TGTGCCAGCAGCTTGTGGGGGGGCCAGGGAGATACGCAGTATTTT; CDR3 protein: CASSLWGGQGDTQYF
clone size: .; D gene: TRBD1; J gene: TRBJ2-1; V gene: TRBV7-9; CDR3 DNA: TGTGCCAGCAGCCCACCCGGACAGGGATTCGGGTCCTACAATGAGCAGTTCTTC; CDR3 protein: CASSPPGQGFGSYNEQFF
clone size: .; D gene: TRBD1; J gene: TRBJ1-6; V gene: TRBV19; CDR3 DNA: TGTGCCAGTAGGGACAGGTTTAATTCACCCCTCCACTTT; CDR3 protein: CASRDRFNSPLHF
clone size: .; D gene: TRBD1; J gene: TRBJ2-1; V gene: TRBV10-3; CDR3 DNA: TGTGCCATCAGTGAGCGGACAGGGGGGCTTTCGAATGAGCAGTTCTTC; CDR3 protein: CAISERTGGLSNEQFF
clone size: .; D gene: .; J gene: TRBJ2-3; V gene: TRBV27; CDR3 DNA: TGTGCCAGCAGTTCCTACCTTGGAGGCACAGATACGCAGTATTTT; CDR3 protein: CASSSYLGGTDTQYF
clone size: .; D gene: TRBD1; J gene: TRBJ1-2; V gene: TRBV7-8; CDR3 DNA: TGTGCCAGCAGCCGGGACAGGGCGGGGTATGGCTACACCTTC; CDR3 protein: CASSRDRAGYGYTF
clone size: .; D gene: TRBD2; J gene: TRBJ2-1; V gene: TRBV19; CDR3 DNA: TGTGCCAGTAGAAACCTAGCGGGAGGGTTGGTTGAGCAGTTCTTC; CDR3 protein: CASRNLAGGLVEQFF
clone size: .; D gene: .; J gene: TRBJ1-2; V gene: TRBV19; CDR3 DNA: TGTGCCAGTAGTATTTCCCAGGGAAGAATCTACACCTTC; CDR3 protein: CASSISQGRIYTF
clone size: once; D gene: TRBD1; J gene: TRBJ1-2; V gene: TRBV6-5; CDR3 DNA: TGTGCCAGCAGCAGAGCGACAGGGAACTATGGCTACACCTTC; CDR3 protein: CASSRATGNYGYTF
clone size: .; D gene: .; J gene: TRBJ1-1; V gene: TRBV18; CDR3 DNA: TGTGCCAGCTCACCACCGACGGGGGTAGGGACTGAAGCTTTCTTT; CDR3 protein: CASSPPTGVGTEAFF